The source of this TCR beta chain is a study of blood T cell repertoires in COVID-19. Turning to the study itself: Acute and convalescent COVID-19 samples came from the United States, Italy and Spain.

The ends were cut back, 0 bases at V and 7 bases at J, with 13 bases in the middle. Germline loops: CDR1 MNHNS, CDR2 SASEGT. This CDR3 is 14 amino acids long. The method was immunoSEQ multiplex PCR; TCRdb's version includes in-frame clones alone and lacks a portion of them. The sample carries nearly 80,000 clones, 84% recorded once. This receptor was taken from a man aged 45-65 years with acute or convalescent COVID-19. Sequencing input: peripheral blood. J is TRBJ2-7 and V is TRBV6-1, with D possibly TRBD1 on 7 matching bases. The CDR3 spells CASSEAGGAGEQYF. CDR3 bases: TGTGCCAGCAGTGAAGCAGGGGGCGCGGGGGAGCAGTACTTC.